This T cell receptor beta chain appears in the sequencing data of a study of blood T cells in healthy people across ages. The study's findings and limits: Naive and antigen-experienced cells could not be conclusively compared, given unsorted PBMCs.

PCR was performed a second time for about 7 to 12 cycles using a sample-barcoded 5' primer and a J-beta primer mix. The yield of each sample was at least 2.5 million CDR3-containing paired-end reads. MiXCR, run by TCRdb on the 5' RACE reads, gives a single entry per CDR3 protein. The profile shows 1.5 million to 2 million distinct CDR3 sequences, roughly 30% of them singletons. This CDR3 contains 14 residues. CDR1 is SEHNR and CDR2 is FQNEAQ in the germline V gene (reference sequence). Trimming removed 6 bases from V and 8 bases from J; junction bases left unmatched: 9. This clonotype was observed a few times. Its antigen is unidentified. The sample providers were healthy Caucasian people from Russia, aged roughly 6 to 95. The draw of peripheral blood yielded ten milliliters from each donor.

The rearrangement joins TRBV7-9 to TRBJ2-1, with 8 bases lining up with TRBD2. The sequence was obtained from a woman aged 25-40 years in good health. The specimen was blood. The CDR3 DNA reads TGTGCCAGCAGTGAGCGGGGGCGGCGGGATGAGCAGTTCTTC. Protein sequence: CASSERGRRDEQFF. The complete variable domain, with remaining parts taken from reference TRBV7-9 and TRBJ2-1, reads DTGVSQNPRHKITKRGQNVTFRCDPISEHNRLYWYRQTLGQGPEFLTYFQNEAQLEKSRLLSDRFSAERPKGSFSTLEIQRTEQGDSAMYLCASSERGRRDEQFFGPGTRLTVL.